A single sample is the source of the 20 T cell receptor beta chains below, sequenced in a study of regulatory T cells in long-lasting Graves disease. Described time point: newly diagnosed GD, antithyroid drugs for less than 3 months. PBMCs were the source of the RNA used for TCR sequencing. Arm-PCR with iRepertoire HTBI primers amplified the CDR3 regions for these TCR beta libraries. TCRdb redid the calling of the multiplex PCR reads with MiXCR, one entry per CDR3 protein. The sample contains roughly 500,000 distinct CDR3 sequences, approximately 13% of which appear only once. This sample was shared with a second study, whose subject was T cells in Graves' hyperthyroidism and ophthalmopathy.

The material sequenced was peripheral blood mononuclear cells (PBMCs), taken at new diagnosis, from a patient treated with antithyroid drugs. The receptors derive from a young man with Graves disease.

The rearrangement links TRBV4-1 to TRBJ2-7; maybe TRBD1 (6 bases). Germline V gene data show CDR1 as MGHRA and CDR2 as YSYEKL. V gave up 3 bases and J gave up 6 bases, with 15 bases separating them. CDR3 length equals 14 residues. CDR3 nucleotides: TGCGCCAGCAGCCAGGAGGACAGTCCCGGCGAGCAGTACTTC. It specifies CASSQEDSPGEQYF.

For this clonotype: This may stem from a read error, because a much larger clone lies one nucleotide away. The V and J genes are TRBV27 and TRBJ2-5, with D perhaps assigned TRBD1 or TRBD2 (5 bases each). This CDR3 has 14 amino acids. Trimming pared 6 bases from V and 1 base from J, leaving 12 bases between. Per germline, CDR1 MNHEY and CDR2 SMNVEV (reference sequence). CDR3 nucleotides: TGTGCCAGCAGCTGGGACGCGGGCCAAGAGACCCAGTACTTC. Translation: CASSWDAGQETQYF.

This clonotype was recorded at least ten times. One end of the junction does not line up with germline, which may come from a read error. V gene TRBV2 combines with J gene TRBJ2-1, with 12 bases aligning to TRBD2. The CDR3 extends over 20 amino acids. In germline, CDR1 is SNHLY, CDR2 FYNNEI. The CDR3 DNA is TGTGCCACCAGTGATCCACTCCCGACTAGCGGGAGAGGTCCCTACAATGAGCAGTTCTTC. It is translated as CATSDPLPTSGRGPYNEQFF. The full variable domain, completed using reference TRBV2 and TRBJ2-1, is EPEVTQTPSHQVTQMGQEVILRCVPISNHLYFYWYRQILGQKVEFLVSFYNNEISEKSEIFDDQFSVERPDGSNFTLKIRSTKLEDSAMYFCATSDPLPTSGRGPYNEQFFGPGTRLTVL.

This clonotype was detected many times. The J gene is TRBJ1-2, the V gene TRBV7-3; D gene unclear. The germline CDR1 and CDR2 sequences are SGHTA and FQGTGA. CDR3 length: 16 residues. Trimming stripped 5 bases from V and 7 bases from J, with 23 bases between. This CDR3 reads CASSVDGSTPARGYTF. In DNA form, the CDR3 reads TGTGCCAGCAGCGTAGACGGCTCAACCCCGGCCCGTGGCTACACCTTC.

About this clonotype itself: Since a much larger clone is just one base distant, this may be a read error. The CDR3 carries no conserved terminal phenylalanine or tryptophan, so it likely arises from a read error. The rearrangement uses TRBV12-3 or TRBV12-4 and TRBJ2-2, with TRBD1 as a possible D gene (6 bases). This CDR3 spans 15 amino acids. Between the trimmed V and J ends, which lost 3 bases and 6 bases, there was a span of 14 bases. DNA of the CDR3: TGTGCCAGCAGTTTTATCAGGGGATCGGCCGGGGAGCTGTTTTCT. The encoded protein is CASSFIRGSAGELFS.

As for this clonotype: Given a much more abundant clone one base away, this may be a read error. The chain is built from TRBV20-1 and TRBJ2-3; a possible D gene is TRBD1 (6 bases). V was shortened by 5 bases and J by 2 bases, with 14 bases between the two germline ends. The CDR3 loop spans 14 amino acids. The germline V gene encodes CDR1 DFQATT and CDR2 SNEGSKA (reference sequence). CDR3 coding DNA: TGCAGTGCTTTTGGGGGCTTGATCACAGATACGCAGTATTTT. This translates into CSAFGGLITDTQYF.

The chain has TRBV18 and TRBJ2-7; D gene uncertain. V shed 7 bases and J shed 6 bases, with 16 bases lying between them. CDR1 KGHSH and CDR2 LQKENI come from the germline V gene. This CDR3 has 13 amino acids. CDR3 nucleotides: TGTGCCAGCTGTACCCTTTCCTTGGGCGAGCAGTACTTC. Its translation is CASCTLSLGEQYF.

This clonotype was counted a few times. The V and J genes are TRBV27 and TRBJ2-4, with a weak D call TRBD2 (7 bases). The CDR3 spans 16 residues. Germline values: CDR1 MNHEY, CDR2 SMNVEV (reference sequence). Trimming removed 4 bases at V and 1 base at J, with 14 bases between. Here the CDR3 reads CASSSLGGEAKNIQYF. The CDR3 region has the DNA TGTGCCAGCAGTTCTCTAGGGGGGGAGGCCAAAAACATTCAGTACTTC.

This clonotype was counted at least ten times. The rearrangement joins TRBV30 to TRBJ1-1; 9 positions agree with TRBD1. Germline trimming cut 3 bases from V and 4 bases from J; bases unmatched to any gene: 6. This CDR3 region has 14 residues. CDR1 GTSNPN and CDR2 SVGIG come from the germline V gene (reference sequence). DNA for the CDR3: TGTGCCTGGAGCCAGAGGGACAGGGCCACTGAAGCTTTCTTT. This encodes CAWSQRDRATEAFF.

This clonotype was detected many times. The CDR3 here is CAISDMAGGPPNTGELFF. CDR3 DNA: TGTGCCATCAGTGATATGGCGGGAGGGCCCCCGAACACCGGGGAGCTGTTTTTT. This chain uses TRBV10-3 with TRBJ2-2; 9 nucleotides agree with TRBD2. Trimming removed 3 bases from V and 0 bases from J; junction bases left unmatched: 8. From germline, CDR1 is ENHRY and CDR2 SYGVKD. CDR3 length equals 18 residues.

The rearrangement joins TRBV2 to TRBJ2-7; D is unresolved. The V and J ends lost 7 bases and 6 bases respectively, with 22 bases between them. The CDR3 has 15 residues. Germline CDR1 reads SNHLY; CDR2 reads FYNNEI. Here the CDR3 reads CASTKPGSNSREQYF. DNA of the CDR3: TGTGCCAGCACCAAACCGGGCAGCAATTCTCGCGAGCAGTACTTC.

This clonotype was recorded at least ten times. The V gene is TRBV12-3 or TRBV12-4, the J gene TRBJ1-3; 9 bases are a match to TRBD1. This CDR3 spans 15 amino acids. After removal of 7 bases from V and 0 bases from J, the junction contained 4 bases not matched to a gene. For the CDR3, the DNA is TGTGCCAGCACCCGGGACAGGGACTCTGGAAACACCATATATTTT. Residues: CASTRDRDSGNTIYF.

This clonotype was found many times. The chain uses TRBV15 and TRBJ2-1, with 7 bases lining up with TRBD1. The CDR3 covers 15 residues. With 3 bases clipped from V and 6 bases from J, the junction kept 8 bases outside the gene matches. CDR1 LNHNV and CDR2 YYDKDF come from the germline V gene (reference sequence). CDR3 in DNA: TGTGCCACCAGCAGCTTAAGGGGGCCCAGCAATGAGCAGTTCTTC. Its protein product is CATSSLRGPSNEQFF.

This clonotype was counted at least ten times. The chain joins TRBV6-1 to TRBJ2-5; perhaps TRBD2 as D (5 bases). Looked up from germline, CDR1 is MNHNS and CDR2 is SASEGT. With 4 bases removed from V and 4 bases from J, the gap between germline ends came to 16 bases. There are 15 residues in the CDR3. The CDR3 is CASSGTGSEGETQYF. CDR3 DNA sequence: TGTGCCAGCAGTGGGACTGGGTCTGAGGGAGAGACCCAGTACTTC.

This clonotype was counted many times. The V call is TRBV29-1, the J call TRBJ2-7; 7 positions match TRBD2. The CDR3 sequence is 12 residues long. V lost 6 bases to trimming and J lost 3 bases; unmatched junction nucleotides: 5. The germline V gene encodes CDR1 SQVTM and CDR2 ANQGSEA. DNA for the CDR3: TGCAGCGTCGGAGGACTAGGCTACGAGCAGTACTTC. Translated: CSVGGLGYEQYF.

This clonotype was observed a handful of times. Likely a read error: the CDR3 ends without its conserved phenylalanine or tryptophan. The chain combines TRBV9 with TRBJ2-7, with a possible D match to TRBD2 (6 bases). The CDR3 sequence is 14 residues long. V lost 2 bases to trimming and J lost 7 bases, with 16 bases between them. Germline CDR1 is SGDLS and CDR2 is YYNGEE. Written as DNA, the CDR3 is TGTGCCAGCAGCGTTGAGGCCAGCCGGGGGGAGCAGTACCTC. Its protein product is CASSVEASRGEQYL.

Of note for this clonotype: A read error may explain this, as a much larger clone is one base away. Without the conserved terminal phenylalanine or tryptophan, this CDR3 likely stems from a read error. The chain couples TRBV29-1 to TRBJ2-2; D possibly corresponds to TRBD1 (5 bases). V was shortened by 4 bases and J by 6 bases, with 9 bases between the two germline ends. Germline V gene sequence: CDR1 SQVTM, CDR2 ANQGSEA. The CDR3 contains 12 residues. CDR3: CSVVATAGELFS. The CDR3 DNA reads TGCAGCGTTGTGGCGACAGCCGGGGAGCTGTTTTCT.

This rearrangement joins TRBV12-3 or TRBV12-4 to TRBJ1-5; 7 nucleotides line up with TRBD1. J gave up 4 bases and V 6 bases, and 9 bases lay outside the gene matches. This CDR3 is 15 amino acids long. In DNA, the CDR3 is TGTGCCAGCAGCCCGACAGGGCTAGGAAATCAGCCCCAGCATTTT. Encoded protein: CASSPTGLGNQPQHF.

The chain joins TRBV7-6 to TRBJ2-2; D may be TRBD1 or TRBD2 (5 bases each). The CDR3 runs 17 residues. V was shortened by 1 base and J by 6 bases, with 18 bases between the two germline ends. Germline CDR1 reads SGHVS; CDR2 reads FNYEAQ. DNA for the CDR3: TGTGCCAGCAGCTTAGGTGGGGGAAGAAGAGTCGCCGGGGAGCTGTTTTTT. Protein: CASSLGGGRRVAGELFF.

The rearrangement uses TRBV5-1 and TRBJ2-6, with 8 bases identical to TRBD1. The CDR3 extends over 18 amino acids. The V segment lost 1 base and the J segment 0 bases; nucleotides outside the gene matches: 6. CDR1 SGHRS and CDR2 YFSETQ come from the germline V gene. CDR3 DNA: TGCGCCAGCAGCTTGCGAGGACAGGGTTTCTCTGGGGCCAACGTCCTGACTTTC. Translation: CASSLRGQGFSGANVLTF.